The rows below give T cell receptor beta chains drawn from one sample of a study of T cells in Graves' hyperthyroidism and ophthalmopathy. TCRdb independently ran MiXCR on the multiplex PCR reads; one entry per CDR3 protein. This table has roughly 280,000 distinct CDR3 sequences, 17% appearing once. Sequenced: blood. These receptors all come from a woman between 55 and 75 years old with Graves' ophthalmopathy. CDR3s include the opening cysteine and the closing phenylalanine or tryptophan. Each record gives: J gene, D gene, V gene, clone size, CDR3 DNA, CDR3 protein. The D gene is left open where the match is weak. Some rows mark clone size as missing; the rest say once, few, many or name a class of expanded clone.

j_gene: TRBJ1-5
d_gene: -
v_gene: TRBV28
abundance: few
CDR3nt: TGTGCCAGCAGTTTATCGGGGATTCGGGCCCAGCATTTT
CDR3aa: CASSLSGIRAQHF

j_gene: TRBJ1-2
d_gene: TRBD1
v_gene: TRBV12-3/TRBV12-4
abundance: -
CDR3nt: TGTGCCAGCATCGGGGACAGCTATGGCTACACCTTC
CDR3aa: CASIGDSYGYTF

j_gene: TRBJ2-3
d_gene: TRBD1
v_gene: TRBV9
abundance: few
CDR3nt: TGTGCCAGCAGCCTCTCCGGGACAGCCAGCACAGATACGCAGTATTTT
CDR3aa: CASSLSGTASTDTQYF

j_gene: TRBJ2-5
d_gene: -
v_gene: TRBV7-9
abundance: many
CDR3nt: TGTGCCAGCAGCTTAACTCGCCAGACCAAGACCCAGTACTTC
CDR3aa: CASSLTRQTKTQYF

j_gene: TRBJ2-7
d_gene: -
v_gene: TRBV7-2
abundance: many
CDR3nt: TGTGCCAGCAGCTTATCTAGGCCCCACGAGCAGTACTTC
CDR3aa: CASSLSRPHEQYF

j_gene: TRBJ2-7
d_gene: TRBD1
v_gene: TRBV27
abundance: many
CDR3nt: TGTGCCAGCAGTATTCGACAGGGACCTTCCTACGAGCAGTACTTC
CDR3aa: CASSIRQGPSYEQYF

j_gene: TRBJ2-3
d_gene: TRBD1
v_gene: TRBV28
abundance: many
CDR3nt: TGTGCCAGCAGTTCAGGACAGGTGCCAGATACGCAGTATTTT
CDR3aa: CASSSGQVPDTQYF

j_gene: TRBJ2-2
d_gene: TRBD2
v_gene: TRBV7-8
abundance: few
CDR3nt: TGTGCCAGCAGCCGGCCCCGCGGGCGGGAGGATGCCGGGGAGCTGTTTTTT
CDR3aa: CASSRPRGREDAGELFF

j_gene: TRBJ1-1
d_gene: -
v_gene: TRBV20-1
abundance: many
CDR3nt: TGCAGTGCTAGAGATTCGGCCCTTACAGGTCGGGCGACTGAAGCTTTCTTT
CDR3aa: CSARDSALTGRATEAFF

j_gene: TRBJ1-4
d_gene: TRBD1
v_gene: TRBV12-3/TRBV12-4
abundance: few
CDR3nt: TGTGCCAGCGCTACCCATGACAGGGGCTCGGAAAAACTGTTTTTT
CDR3aa: CASATHDRGSEKLFF

j_gene: TRBJ1-5
d_gene: -
v_gene: TRBV27
abundance: -
CDR3nt: TGTGCCAACAGTTTTTTGGGAGGCGATAGCAATCAGCCCCAGCATTTT
CDR3aa: CANSFLGGDSNQPQHF

j_gene: TRBJ2-2
d_gene: TRBD1
v_gene: TRBV7-2
abundance: many
CDR3nt: TGTGCCAGCAGCTTAGGCCCTGAGTGGACAGGGAGAATCGGGGAGCTGTTTTTT
CDR3aa: CASSLGPEWTGRIGELFF

j_gene: TRBJ2-7
d_gene: TRBD1
v_gene: TRBV5-6
abundance: few
CDR3nt: TGTGCCAGCAGTTCACCGGGACAGGGGAAATACGAGCAGTACTTC
CDR3aa: CASSSPGQGKYEQYF

j_gene: TRBJ2-5
d_gene: -
v_gene: TRBV7-9
abundance: many
CDR3nt: TGTGCCAGCAGCTTAGAGGGGTTGGAGACCCAGTACTTC
CDR3aa: CASSLEGLETQYF

j_gene: TRBJ2-2
d_gene: -
v_gene: TRBV20-1
abundance: -
CDR3nt: TGCAGTGCTAGACGGGACTCGAACACCGGGGAGCTGTTTTTT
CDR3aa: CSARRDSNTGELFF

j_gene: TRBJ2-1
d_gene: -
v_gene: TRBV7-2
abundance: many
CDR3nt: TGTGCCAGCAGCCGGGACTTCGGTGAGCAGTTCTTC
CDR3aa: CASSRDFGEQFF

j_gene: TRBJ2-1
d_gene: -
v_gene: TRBV20-1
abundance: -
CDR3nt: TGCAGTGCTAGTAAGAGCCCCTACAATGAGCAGTTCTTC
CDR3aa: CSASKSPYNEQFF

j_gene: TRBJ1-2
d_gene: TRBD1
v_gene: TRBV7-2
abundance: many
CDR3nt: TGTGCCAGCAGCCCCCGGACAGGGCCGCGGTTTGGTGGCTACACCTTC
CDR3aa: CASSPRTGPRFGGYTF